This T cell receptor (beta chain) was documented in a study of T cells in Graves' hyperthyroidism and ophthalmopathy. Study results and caveats: The model made its ophthalmopathy prediction, and onset followed a median roughly six months later.

Concerning this clonotype: Its antigen is unidentified.

The CDR3 extends over 14 amino acids. Germline V CDR1 and CDR2: MNHNS, SASEGT. Trimming removed 5 bases from V and 1 base from J, with 11 bases in between. RNA transcripts served as the template for amplifying TCR beta CDR3 regions. Primed by the HTBI set, a first-round RT-PCR was run on the TCR CDR3. TCRdb recomputed calls from the multiplex PCR reads with MiXCR, one row per CDR3 protein. The profile covers around 420,000 distinct CDR3 sequences, with approximately 14% appearing a single time and roughly 8% taken by the ten largest. The sequenced material came from blood. The clonotype comes from a woman younger than 30 with Graves' hyperthyroidism. V gene TRBV6-1 combines with J gene TRBJ2-5; D is ambiguous. CDR3 nucleotide sequence: TGTGCCAGCAGTACCGATTGGGTCCAAGAGACCCAGTACTTC. Translation gives CASSTDWVQETQYF.